This T cell receptor (beta chain) derives from a study of CD8+CD57+ T cells in acquired aplastic anemia. Study information: Quantities of DNA derived from sorted CD4+ and CD8+ cells averaged 3.2 ug.

Study observations and caveats: Levels of CD8+ Simpson's diversity were not significantly distinct in patients versus controls.

Germline V gene sequence: CDR1 ENHRY, CDR2 SYGVKD. The CDR3 has 14 amino acids. V gave up 4 bases and J gave up 6 bases; unmatched junction bases: 2. The sequenced patients had an expansion of CD8+CD57+ cells seen by flow cytometry. As to this clonotype: Antigen specificity is unknown.

The study profiled TCR beta VDJ and CDR3 using genomic DNA as template. Each CDR3 protein gets one entry after TCRdb re-called the reads with MiXCR. Counted here are about 180,000 distinct CDR3 sequences, around 50% occurring once; the ten biggest clones make up roughly 13%. The receptor was isolated from a human donor with aplastic anemia. Sequenced: sorted CD4+, CD8+, or CD8+CD57+ T cells (not recorded which) from PBMCs. The chain joins TRBV10-3 to TRBJ1-5, with 11 bases lining up with TRBD1. CDR3 loop: CAISGTGGGQPQHF. The CDR3 DNA reads TGTGCCATCAGTGGGACAGGGGGCGGTCAGCCCCAGCATTTT.